This T cell receptor beta chain stems from a study of T cell changes during pregnancy in multiple sclerosis. Germline V gene lookup returns CDR1 KGHSH and CDR2 LQKENI. The V gene lost 3 bases and the J gene lost 4 bases, with 7 bases spanning the gap. The CDR3 sequence is 13 residues long. The assay was immunoSEQ multiplex PCR, and TCRdb's table has in-frame clones only and misses some. This sample has approximately 59,000 clones; approximately 92% occur once, and the top ten carry 0.36%. The clonotype comes from a female donor with multiple sclerosis, enrolled in a pregnancy study. This specimen consisted of CD4+ T cells from peripheral blood mononuclear cells, obtained before pregnancy. The chain is built from TRBV18 and TRBJ1-5; D might be TRBD1 (6 bases). Here the CDR3 DNA reads TGTGCCAGCTCACCGGGGGCAAATCAGCCCCAGCATTTT. This translates into CASSPGANQPQHF.